These 20 T cell receptor beta chains were sequenced from one sample in a study of shared clonotypes between healthy human individuals (TCRdb year 2020). Libraries came from the immunoSEQ multiplex PCR assay. TCRdb provides this immuneACCESS table in a form limited to in-frame rearrangements. Some clones are lacking; in checked studies, under half of them reflect an unresolved V gene, and why the rest are absent is not known. In this sample the table shows around 1.6 million clones, approximately 98% of which occur a single time. About 0.45% of the sample lies in the top ten. Specimen: naive CD4+ T cells sorted from blood. The sample's cell subset or site label, in plain terms: CD45RA+ positively selected. The receptors were sampled from a man younger than 45 in good health.

The chain joins TRBV6-6 to TRBJ1-5; D is unclear. This CDR3 has 13 residues. Trimming shortened V by 4 bases and J by 7 bases, and 11 bases separated the two germline ends. Germline values: CDR1 MNHNY, CDR2 SVGAGI (reference sequence). Here the CDR3 DNA reads TGTGCCAGCAGTTCGTGGCCCGAACAGCCCCAGCATTTT. This encodes CASSSWPEQPQHF.

This clone was found once. The chain uses TRBV10-1 and TRBJ2-3, with TRBD2 matching over 13 bases. The CDR3 consists of 15 residues. V shed 6 bases, J shed 5 bases, and the junction held 5 bases outside the gene matches. Germline V gene data show CDR1 as WNHNN and CDR2 as SYGVQD (reference sequence). The CDR3 sequence: CASSQLAGGQDTQYF. The CDR3 DNA follows: TGCGCCAGCAGCCAACTAGCGGGAGGGCAAGATACGCAGTATTTT.

V and J are TRBV7-2 and TRBJ1-2; 7 nucleotides line up with TRBD1. The CDR3 has 17 residues. The trim removed 5 bases at V and 4 bases at J, leaving 16 bases unmatched. Per germline, CDR1 SGHTA and CDR2 FQGNSA. This chain's CDR3 is CASSLTGRSAAGYGYTF. The DNA of the CDR3 is TGTGCCAGCAGCCTGACAGGGAGGTCGGCAGCAGGCTATGGCTACACCTTC.

This clone has only one observation. V and J are TRBV7-2 and TRBJ2-1, with 10 bases matching TRBD2. The CDR3 runs to 16 residues. Germline CDR1 SGHTA, CDR2 FQGNSA. Trimming at V came to 4 bases and at J to 2 bases, leaving 5 bases not matched to a gene. The CDR3 DNA follows: TGTGCCAGCAGCTCGCCCGGGACTAGCGCCTACAATGAGCAGTTCTTC. It is translated as CASSSPGTSAYNEQFF.

CDR3 sequence reads: CASNQLGTGGYGYTF. The CDR3 DNA sequence: TGTGCCAGCAACCAACTCGGGACAGGGGGCTATGGCTACACCTTC. The J gene is TRBJ1-2, the V gene TRBV6-5, with TRBD1 matching over 11 bases. V dropped 7 bases and J dropped 4; count of bases not matched to a gene: 8. Germline CDR1 reads MNHEY; CDR2 reads SVGAGI. The CDR3 runs to 15 residues.

This chain uses TRBV7-9 with TRBJ2-1; 14 bases are a match to TRBD2. The CDR3 length is 15 residues. The germline V gene encodes CDR1 SEHNR and CDR2 FQNEAQ (reference sequence). CDR3 nucleotide sequence: TGTGCGAGCGGGACTAGCGGGAGTTGGTACAATGAGCAGTTCTTC. Amino acids: CASGTSGSWYNEQFF. Variable domain in full (rest from reference TRBV7-9 and TRBJ2-1): DTGVSQNPRHKITKRGQNVTFRCDPISEHNRLYWYRQTLGQGPEFLTYFQNEAQLEKSRLLSDRFSAERPKGSFSTLEIQRTEQGDSAMYLCASGTSGSWYNEQFFGPGTRLTVL.

This chain uses TRBV9 with TRBJ2-1, with unresolved D. CDR1 is SGDLS and CDR2 is YYNGEE in the germline V gene. The germline V and J ends were trimmed by 4 bases and 2 bases, with 13 bases remaining between them. The CDR3 spans 15 residues. DNA for the CDR3: TGTGCCAGCAGCTCTAGTGGGGTAACCTACAATGAGCAGTTCTTC. Translated, it gives CASSSSGVTYNEQFF.

The chain links TRBV5-1 to TRBJ2-7; D perhaps matches TRBD2 (5 bases). From germline, CDR1 is SGHRS and CDR2 YFSETQ. This CDR3 is 12 amino acids long. The V end was cut by 6 bases, the J end by 4 bases, with 11 bases between. The CDR3 is CASIGENYEQYF. In DNA, the CDR3 is TGCGCCAGCATCGGGGAGAATTACGAGCAGTACTTC. Full variable domain (rest looked up from reference TRBV5-1 and TRBJ2-7): KAGVTQTPRYLIKTRGQQVTLSCSPISGHRSVSWYQQTPGQGLQFLFEYFSETQRNKGNFPGRFSGRQFSNSRSEMNVSTLELGDSALYLCASIGENYEQYFGPGTRLTVT.

This clone has a single count. The chain joins TRBV7-8 to TRBJ2-1; D possibly corresponds to TRBD1 (5 bases). V gave up 5 bases and J gave up 12 bases, with 17 bases separating them. CDR3 length: 13 residues. CDR1 is SGHVS, CDR2 FQNEAQ, per germline. The CDR3 coding sequence is TGTGCCAGCAGCGTGGCAGGGATCTGGTCGCAGTTCTTC. This translates into CASSVAGIWSQFF.

CDR3 nucleotide sequence: TGTGCCAGCAGCCACCGGGCCGCAAGCAATGAGCAGTTCTTC. It translates to CASSHRAASNEQFF. V is TRBV14 and J is TRBJ2-1, with D uncertain. From germline, CDR1 is SGHDN and CDR2 FVKESK. This CDR3 is 14 amino acids long. V was pared by 3 bases and J by 6 bases, with 12 bases between.

The gene calls are TRBV5-4 and TRBJ2-1; 13 nucleotides align to TRBD2. Germline V lookup: CDR1 SGHNT, CDR2 YYREEE (reference sequence). The trim removed 4 bases at V and 2 bases at J, leaving 6 bases unmatched. The CDR3 is 17 residues long. For the CDR3, the DNA is TGTGCCAGCAGCATCGGACTAGCGGGAGCCGCCTACAATGAGCAGTTCTTC. Translation gives CASSIGLAGAAYNEQFF.

The V call is TRBV5-4, the J call TRBJ2-5; 11 bases align to TRBD2. The CDR3 is made up of 14 amino acids. The V gene end was trimmed by 9 bases and the J gene end by 3 bases; junction bases not matched to a gene: 7. In germline, CDR1 is SGHNT, CDR2 YYREEE (reference sequence). The chain's CDR3 is CATGTSGTKETQYF. The CDR3 DNA follows: TGTGCCACGGGGACTAGCGGAACGAAAGAGACCCAGTACTTC.

The chain combines TRBV9 with TRBJ2-7; 10 bases are shared with TRBD1. The CDR3 covers 14 residues. The trim removed 6 bases at V and 2 bases at J, leaving 5 bases unmatched. Germline V lookup: CDR1 SGDLS, CDR2 YYNGEE. CDR3 region: CASNPTGGPYEQYF. The CDR3 DNA follows: TGTGCCAGCAACCCGACAGGGGGCCCCTACGAGCAGTACTTC. The variable domain in full, with the rest retrieved from reference TRBV9 and TRBJ2-7, is DSGVTQTPKHLITATGQRVTLRCSPRSGDLSVYWYQQSLDQGLQFLIQYYNGEERAKGNILERFSAQQFPDLHSELNLSSLELGDSALYFCASNPTGGPYEQYFGPGTRLTVT.

The V gene is TRBV9, the J gene TRBJ2-1; D tentatively fits TRBD1 or TRBD2 (5 bases each). Looked up from germline, CDR1 is SGDLS and CDR2 is YYNGEE. This CDR3 spans 15 amino acids. Trimming took 3 bases from V and 0 from J, leaving 10 bases between them. This chain's CDR3 is CASSEGPSSYNEQFF. The CDR3, as DNA: TGTGCCAGCAGCGAGGGACCAAGCTCCTACAATGAGCAGTTCTTC.

The rearrangement links TRBV13 to TRBJ2-7, with TRBD1 matching 8 bases. Germline V gives CDR1 PRHDT, CDR2 FYEKMQ (reference sequence). This CDR3 is 15 amino acids long. The V segment lost 4 bases and the J segment 3 bases; nucleotides outside the gene matches: 8. This CDR3 is CASSSRDRSDYEQYF. The CDR3, as DNA: TGTGCCAGCAGCTCCCGGGACAGGTCTGACTACGAGCAGTACTTC.

V usage is TRBV28 and J usage is TRBJ2-1; 8 nucleotides match TRBD1. Germline V gene sequence: CDR1 MDHEN, CDR2 SYDVKM. This CDR3 spans 15 amino acids. J lost 7 bases, V lost 5 bases, and 10 bases had no gene match. This CDR3 reads CASSLTGGELNEQFF. In DNA, the CDR3 is TGTGCCAGCAGTCTAACAGGGGGTGAGTTGAATGAGCAGTTCTTC.

The chain has TRBV9 and TRBJ2-7, with 7 bases lining up with TRBD1. Germline V gene lookup returns CDR1 SGDLS and CDR2 YYNGEE. With 0 bases clipped from V and 6 bases from J, the junction kept 0 bases outside the gene matches. The CDR3 has 12 amino acids. In nucleotides, the CDR3 is TGTGCCAGCAGCGTAGGACAGGGCGAGCAGTACTTC. Protein product: CASSVGQGEQYF.

The V gene is TRBV11-2, the J gene TRBJ2-7, with unresolved D. Per the germline V gene, CDR1 is SGHAT and CDR2 is FQNNGV. Trimming shortened V by 6 bases and J by 3 bases, and 12 bases separated the two germline ends. The CDR3 runs to 13 residues. CDR3 nucleotides: TGTGCCAGCAGAGTCTGGACGGACTACGAGCAGTACTTC. It translates to CASRVWTDYEQYF.

As to this clone: Other nucleotide sequences in the sample specify the same CDR3. This sequence joins TRBV7-9 and TRBJ2-7; unclear D gene. The CDR3 length is 13 residues. Germline V gene sequence: CDR1 SEHNR, CDR2 FQNEAQ (reference sequence). With 0 bases removed from V and 2 bases from J, the gap between germline ends came to 5 bases. CDR3 coding DNA: TGTGCCAGCAGCTTAGCAGGCACCTACGAGCAGTACTTC. This codes for CASSLAGTYEQYF.

The chain uses TRBV7-9 and TRBJ1-1, with 11 nucleotides matching TRBD1. CDR3 size: 16 residues. Unmatched junction bases numbered 4, after V lost 2 bases and J lost 2 bases. Germline V gene sequence: CDR1 SEHNR, CDR2 FQNEAQ (reference sequence). The CDR3 bases are TGTGCCAGCAGCTTACGGAGGACAGGGGGCAACACTGAAGCTTTCTTT. Amino acid sequence: CASSLRRTGGNTEAFF.